This T cell receptor beta chain is drawn from a study of T cell responses to AZD1222 COVID-19 vaccine. Clones were sequenced by immunoSEQ multiplex PCR, and TCRdb holds only the in-frame ones, with some missing. Here the sample spans about 120,000 clones, roughly 92% being singletons. Germline values: CDR1 SGHRS, CDR2 YFSETQ. CDR3 size: 13 residues. Trimming removed 1 base at V and 5 bases at J, with 9 bases between. The chain combines TRBV5-1 with TRBJ1-2; D is undetermined. This material consisted of peripheral blood, taken on day 0 of AZD1222 vaccination. The sequence came from an adult in good health. CDR3 loop: CASSLTGTYGYTF. The CDR3 DNA sequence: TGCGCCAGCAGCTTGACCGGAACGTATGGCTACACCTTC.